Listed below are T cell receptor beta chains from one sample, sequenced in a study of cytomegalovirus exposure and HLA in healthy donors. Measured with immunoSEQ multiplex PCR; TCRdb has only the in-frame clones, and not every one. The table shows about 200,000 clones, with around 84% occurring only once. The specimen sequenced was PBMCs. The receptors were sampled from a woman aged 30 to 39 in good health and CMV-seropositive. The CDR3 runs from the conserved cysteine through the conserved F or W. Each record gives: CDR3 DNA, CDR3 protein, J gene, D gene, V gene, clone size. A D gene is named only where the DNA matches it firmly. The listing skips clone size in some rows; elsewhere it reads once, few, many or a size class.

CDR3 DNA: TGTGCCAGCAGTTTATTAAGGGAGAAGGCTTTCTTT
CDR3 protein: CASSLLREKAFF
J gene: TRBJ1-1
D gene: .
V gene: TRBV28
clone size: .

CDR3 DNA: TGTGCCAGCAGTTACTCGAATGGAGGGAACACTGAAGCTTTCTTT
CDR3 protein: CASSYSNGGNTEAFF
J gene: TRBJ1-1
D gene: .
V gene: TRBV6-5
clone size: .

CDR3 DNA: TGTGCCAGCAGTTTATCGGAGGGACGGGAGCAGTTCTTC
CDR3 protein: CASSLSEGREQFF
J gene: TRBJ2-1
D gene: .
V gene: TRBV27
clone size: .

CDR3 DNA: TGTGCCAGCAGCTACCGGGAGCTGAGGAATGAGCAGTTCTTC
CDR3 protein: CASSYRELRNEQFF
J gene: TRBJ2-1
D gene: .
V gene: TRBV6-6
clone size: .

CDR3 DNA: TGTGCCAGCAGTGAGAATGGACAGGCAAATGAAAAACTGTTTTTT
CDR3 protein: CASSENGQANEKLFF
J gene: TRBJ1-4
D gene: TRBD1
V gene: TRBV25-1
clone size: .

CDR3 DNA: TGTGCCAGCAGTTTAGGTTGGCGGGACTACAATGAGCAGTTCTTC
CDR3 protein: CASSLGWRDYNEQFF
J gene: TRBJ2-1
D gene: .
V gene: TRBV28
clone size: .

CDR3 DNA: TGTGCCATCCGTCAACAGGGGGGGGATGGCTACACCTTC
CDR3 protein: CAIRQQGGDGYTF
J gene: TRBJ1-2
D gene: TRBD1
V gene: TRBV10-3
clone size: .

CDR3 DNA: TGTGCCAGCAGTTTAGGGGACAGCCTAAAACAGTTCTTC
CDR3 protein: CASSLGDSLKQFF
J gene: TRBJ2-1
D gene: TRBD1
V gene: TRBV28
clone size: .

CDR3 DNA: TGTGCCTGGAGTAAATCCTCGACAGATAACTACACCTTC
CDR3 protein: CAWSKSSTDNYTF
J gene: TRBJ1-2
D gene: .
V gene: TRBV30
clone size: few

CDR3 DNA: TGTGCCAGCGAGCCCCTACGACAGGGCGGGCGTCGAGGCTACACCTTC
CDR3 protein: CASEPLRQGGRRGYTF
J gene: TRBJ1-2
D gene: TRBD1
V gene: TRBV2
clone size: .

CDR3 DNA: TGTGCCAGCAGCACCAACCGGGGCGAGCAGTACTTC
CDR3 protein: CASSTNRGEQYF
J gene: TRBJ2-7
D gene: .
V gene: TRBV9
clone size: .

CDR3 DNA: TGTGCCAGCAGCTTAGGCGGGAGAAACGAGCAGTACTTC
CDR3 protein: CASSLGGRNEQYF
J gene: TRBJ2-7
D gene: TRBD2
V gene: TRBV7-2
clone size: few

CDR3 DNA: TGTGCCAGCAGCGTTTCCCCATCGCTTAGTCAGCCCCAGCATTTT
CDR3 protein: CASSVSPSLSQPQHF
J gene: TRBJ1-5
D gene: .
V gene: TRBV9
clone size: few

CDR3 DNA: TGTGCCAGCAGCCAAGAGTTAGACAGGGGCACTGAAGCTTTCTTT
CDR3 protein: CASSQELDRGTEAFF
J gene: TRBJ1-1
D gene: TRBD1
V gene: TRBV4-2
clone size: .

CDR3 DNA: TGTGCCTCGGAGTCGGCTAGCGGGAGGGCGAATACGCAGTATTTT
CDR3 protein: CASESASGRANTQYF
J gene: TRBJ2-3
D gene: TRBD2
V gene: TRBV28
clone size: .

CDR3 DNA: TGCGCCAGCAGCTTGGAGTCCCAGGGGGCAGCGGCTTTCTTT
CDR3 protein: CASSLESQGAAAFF
J gene: TRBJ1-1
D gene: TRBD1
V gene: TRBV5-1
clone size: .

CDR3 DNA: TGTGCCAGCAGCCCGCTAGCGGGATGGAGCACAGATACGCAGTATTTT
CDR3 protein: CASSPLAGWSTDTQYF
J gene: TRBJ2-3
D gene: TRBD2
V gene: TRBV7-3
clone size: .

CDR3 DNA: TGCGCCAGCAGCTATCCGGGATCGGAGACCCAGTACTTC
CDR3 protein: CASSYPGSETQYF
J gene: TRBJ2-5
D gene: .
V gene: TRBV5-1
clone size: .

CDR3 DNA: TGTGCCAGCAGCCGGGACTACCTCTACGAGCAGTACTTC
CDR3 protein: CASSRDYLYEQYF
J gene: TRBJ2-7
D gene: TRBD2
V gene: TRBV7-2
clone size: once

CDR3 DNA: TGTGCCACCAGCAGAGCGGGAGGTAGCGGGAGGGTCGGGACCCAGTACTTC
CDR3 protein: CATSRAGGSGRVGTQYF
J gene: TRBJ2-5
D gene: TRBD2
V gene: TRBV15
clone size: few

CDR3 DNA: TGCGCCAGCAGCCCTCCCTCCGGGACAGGGGTAGTCACAAGCGGCTACACCTTC
CDR3 protein: CASSPPSGTGVVTSGYTF
J gene: TRBJ1-2
D gene: TRBD1
V gene: TRBV5-1
clone size: .

CDR3 DNA: TGTGCCATCACCGGGGAGGGACCCTATCAGCCCCAGCATTTT
CDR3 protein: CAITGEGPYQPQHF
J gene: TRBJ1-5
D gene: .
V gene: TRBV28
clone size: few

CDR3 DNA: TGTGCCAGCAGCCCCGGGACTAGCGGCGAGCAGTACTTC
CDR3 protein: CASSPGTSGEQYF
J gene: TRBJ2-7
D gene: TRBD2
V gene: TRBV11-2
clone size: .

CDR3 DNA: TGTGCCAGCAGTTTGAGCGGGACTAGCGGACCCCGGCAGTATTTT
CDR3 protein: CASSLSGTSGPRQYF
J gene: TRBJ2-3
D gene: TRBD2
V gene: TRBV28
clone size: .

CDR3 DNA: TGTGCCAGCTCTGGGCACCGGGGAGACAATCAGCCCCAGCATTTT
CDR3 protein: CASSGHRGDNQPQHF
J gene: TRBJ1-5
D gene: .
V gene: TRBV6-5
clone size: many

CDR3 DNA: TGCAGCGTTGTGTTCGGGGGCGGGAGGGGTACCTACAATGAGCAGTTCTTC
CDR3 protein: CSVVFGGGRGTYNEQFF
J gene: TRBJ2-1
D gene: TRBD2
V gene: TRBV29-1
clone size: .

CDR3 DNA: TGTGCCAGCAGTTTTTCCGTCTATGAGCAGTTCTTC
CDR3 protein: CASSFSVYEQFF
J gene: TRBJ2-1
D gene: .
V gene: TRBV27
clone size: .

CDR3 DNA: TGTGCCAGCAGTGATGGGACAGCGCGTACCGGGGAGCTGTTTTTT
CDR3 protein: CASSDGTARTGELFF
J gene: TRBJ2-2
D gene: TRBD1
V gene: TRBV25-1
clone size: once

CDR3 DNA: TGTGCCAGCAGCCCGGCCATCGGACAGCAAGAGACCCAGTACTTC
CDR3 protein: CASSPAIGQQETQYF
J gene: TRBJ2-5
D gene: .
V gene: TRBV28
clone size: .

CDR3 DNA: TGTGCCTGGAGTAGGACTAGCGGGAGACAAGAGACCCAGTACTTC
CDR3 protein: CAWSRTSGRQETQYF
J gene: TRBJ2-5
D gene: TRBD2
V gene: TRBV30
clone size: .

CDR3 DNA: TGCAGTGCCCGAAGGGGTAGTGGCTACACCTTC
CDR3 protein: CSARRGSGYTF
J gene: TRBJ1-2
D gene: .
V gene: TRBV20-1
clone size: once

CDR3 DNA: TGTGCCAGCAGCTTGGAGGGGAATGTGGGAAATGAGCAGTTCTTC
CDR3 protein: CASSLEGNVGNEQFF
J gene: TRBJ2-1
D gene: .
V gene: TRBV7-3
clone size: few

CDR3 DNA: TGTGCCAGCAATCCCGGGACAACTTCGCATGAGCAGTTCTTC
CDR3 protein: CASNPGTTSHEQFF
J gene: TRBJ2-1
D gene: .
V gene: TRBV6-1
clone size: .

CDR3 DNA: TGTGCCAGCTCACCTCAGGGGTTTGAAGCTTTCTTT
CDR3 protein: CASSPQGFEAFF
J gene: TRBJ1-1
D gene: .
V gene: TRBV18
clone size: .

CDR3 DNA: TGTGCCAGTAGTAGGTCCGCGGGGACCCAGTACTTC
CDR3 protein: CASSRSAGTQYF
J gene: TRBJ2-5
D gene: .
V gene: TRBV19
clone size: .

CDR3 DNA: TGTGCCAGCAGCTTACTCGGACAGGGCTATGGCTACACCTTC
CDR3 protein: CASSLLGQGYGYTF
J gene: TRBJ1-2
D gene: TRBD1
V gene: TRBV11-1
clone size: .

CDR3 DNA: TGCAGCGTCCAGGGGAGGAACACTGAAGCTTTCTTT
CDR3 protein: CSVQGRNTEAFF
J gene: TRBJ1-1
D gene: .
V gene: TRBV29-1
clone size: .

CDR3 DNA: TGTGCCAGCAGTGAAGCGACGGCAGGGAATCAGCCCCAGCATTTT
CDR3 protein: CASSEATAGNQPQHF
J gene: TRBJ1-5
D gene: .
V gene: TRBV6-1
clone size: .

CDR3 DNA: TGCGCCAGCAGCTTGTTGAATGAGGACACCATATATTTT
CDR3 protein: CASSLLNEDTIYF
J gene: TRBJ1-3
D gene: .
V gene: TRBV5-1
clone size: .

CDR3 DNA: TGTGCCAGCAGCCACTCCAGGGGGTCCTACGAGCAGTACTTC
CDR3 protein: CASSHSRGSYEQYF
J gene: TRBJ2-7
D gene: TRBD1
V gene: TRBV13
clone size: .

CDR3 DNA: TGTGCCAGCAGCCCCCCGGGACAAATTTACGAGCAGTACTTC
CDR3 protein: CASSPPGQIYEQYF
J gene: TRBJ2-7
D gene: .
V gene: TRBV7-6
clone size: .

CDR3 DNA: TGCGCCAGCAGCCAAAAACTAGCGGGAGTCGCAGATACGCAGTATTTT
CDR3 protein: CASSQKLAGVADTQYF
J gene: TRBJ2-3
D gene: TRBD2
V gene: TRBV4-1
clone size: .

CDR3 DNA: TGTGCCAGTAGTCCCGCGCGTGCGGGAGGCTCTCTCGATACGCAGTATTTT
CDR3 protein: CASSPARAGGSLDTQYF
J gene: TRBJ2-3
D gene: TRBD2
V gene: TRBV19
clone size: .

CDR3 DNA: TGTGCCAGCGCGTCTGGGGGGTACGAGCAGTACTTC
CDR3 protein: CASASGGYEQYF
J gene: TRBJ2-7
D gene: .
V gene: TRBV27
clone size: few

CDR3 DNA: TGTGCCTGGACCTGGGGGCTAGCCGGAGATACGCAGTATTTT
CDR3 protein: CAWTWGLAGDTQYF
J gene: TRBJ2-3
D gene: .
V gene: TRBV30
clone size: few

CDR3 DNA: TGTTCCTTAGCAGGGGGTAAAGACTATGGCTACACCTTC
CDR3 protein: CSLAGGKDYGYTF
J gene: TRBJ1-2
D gene: TRBD1
V gene: TRBV30
clone size: .

CDR3 DNA: TGTGCCAGCAGGGACAGGGCGAGCAGAGCTTTCTTT
CDR3 protein: CASRDRASRAFF
J gene: TRBJ1-1
D gene: TRBD1
V gene: TRBV27
clone size: .

CDR3 DNA: TGTGCCAGCAGCCAAGCGGGACAGGTCTATGGCTACACCTTC
CDR3 protein: CASSQAGQVYGYTF
J gene: TRBJ1-2
D gene: TRBD1
V gene: TRBV2
clone size: few

CDR3 DNA: TGTGCCAGCAGCTTTCCCGGGAGGCACTACGAGCAGTACTTC
CDR3 protein: CASSFPGRHYEQYF
J gene: TRBJ2-7
D gene: TRBD2
V gene: TRBV7-2
clone size: .

CDR3 DNA: TGCGCCAGCAGCCAAGATGGGACAGTCTATGGCTACACCTTC
CDR3 protein: CASSQDGTVYGYTF
J gene: TRBJ1-2
D gene: TRBD1
V gene: TRBV4-1
clone size: .

CDR3 DNA: TGTGCCAGTAGTACCCAGGGGTATAGCAATCAGCCCCAGCATTTT
CDR3 protein: CASSTQGYSNQPQHF
J gene: TRBJ1-5
D gene: .
V gene: TRBV19
clone size: .

CDR3 DNA: TGCGCCAGCAGCTTGGCCCCCTTGAGGACCTACAATGAGCAGTTCTTC
CDR3 protein: CASSLAPLRTYNEQFF
J gene: TRBJ2-1
D gene: .
V gene: TRBV5-1
clone size: .

CDR3 DNA: TGTGCCAGCAGTTCTAACTTTGAGACCCAGTACTTC
CDR3 protein: CASSSNFETQYF
J gene: TRBJ2-5
D gene: .
V gene: TRBV28
clone size: .

CDR3 DNA: TGTGCCAGCAGTCCATGGACTAGCGGGAGGGGGGGTGAGCAGTTCTTC
CDR3 protein: CASSPWTSGRGGEQFF
J gene: TRBJ2-1
D gene: TRBD2
V gene: TRBV27
clone size: .

CDR3 DNA: TGTGCCAGCAGTTTAATCTCAGGGGGGATTATTCGTGGCTACACCTTC
CDR3 protein: CASSLISGGIIRGYTF
J gene: TRBJ1-2
D gene: TRBD1
V gene: TRBV27
clone size: .

CDR3 DNA: TGCAGCGCCGAGGGGAGGGGCGAGCAGTACTTC
CDR3 protein: CSAEGRGEQYF
J gene: TRBJ2-7
D gene: TRBD2
V gene: TRBV29-1
clone size: once

CDR3 DNA: TGTGCCAGCACACACAGGGGGCTGGAGGCCTACGAGCAGTACTTC
CDR3 protein: CASTHRGLEAYEQYF
J gene: TRBJ2-7
D gene: TRBD1
V gene: TRBV27
clone size: once

CDR3 DNA: TGTGCCAGCAGCGGGACAGGGACTTATGGCTACACCTTC
CDR3 protein: CASSGTGTYGYTF
J gene: TRBJ1-2
D gene: TRBD1
V gene: TRBV7-8
clone size: .

CDR3 DNA: TGTGCTAGTGGTTTGGTACTTGAGGCTAGCGGGAGGGACACCGGGGAGCTGTTTTTT
CDR3 protein: CASGLVLEASGRDTGELFF
J gene: TRBJ2-2
D gene: TRBD2
V gene: TRBV12-5
clone size: .